The 7 T cell receptor beta chains given below trace back to one sample, sequenced in a study of T cells in Graves' hyperthyroidism and ophthalmopathy. The investigators amplified TCR beta CDR3 regions from RNA transcripts. HTBI primers were the set used in a first-round RT-PCR of the TCR CDR3. TCRdb processed the multiplex PCR reads anew with MiXCR; each CDR3 protein has one entry. The table lists a few hundred thousand distinct CDR3 sequences, around 15% of them singletons. Sequenced input: blood. These receptors were collected from a woman aged 40 to 50 with Graves' ophthalmopathy.

This clonotype showed up just a few times. A much larger clone lies a single base off, so this may be a read error. The CDR3 sequence is CSAQGLGNEQYF. As DNA, the CDR3 is TGCAGTGCTCAAGGACTTGGGAACGAGCAGTACTTC. V gene TRBV20-1 combines with J gene TRBJ2-7, with D maybe TRBD2 (5 bases). Deletions cut 5 bases from V and 5 bases from J, with 13 bases between. The CDR3 runs to 12 residues. CDR1 is DFQATT and CDR2 is SNEGSKA in the germline V gene (reference sequence).

The chain carries TRBV9 and TRBJ2-7, with TRBD1 as a possible D gene (5 bases). From germline, CDR1 is SGDLS and CDR2 YYNGEE. The CDR3 spans 14 residues. V was trimmed by 0 bases and J by 0 bases, leaving 7 bases between them. The CDR3 region is CASSVEGNSYEQYF. Here the CDR3 DNA reads TGTGCCAGCAGCGTAGAGGGGAACTCCTACGAGCAGTACTTC. The full variable domain, in which reference TRBV9 and TRBJ2-7 provide the parts outside the CDR3, is DSGVTQTPKHLITATGQRVTLRCSPRSGDLSVYWYQQSLDQGLQFLIQYYNGEERAKGNILERFSAQQFPDLHSELNLSSLELGDSALYFCASSVEGNSYEQYFGPGTRLTVT.

The chain joins TRBV7-9 to TRBJ2-1, with D unclear. The germline V gene encodes CDR1 SEHNR and CDR2 FQNEAQ (reference sequence). The ends were cut back, 1 base at V and 6 bases at J, with 13 bases in the middle. CDR3 length: 15 amino acids. DNA for the CDR3: TGTGCCAGCAGCTTAGTAACGGTCGTTCTCAATGAGCAGTTCTTC. Its protein product is CASSLVTVVLNEQFF.

V is TRBV7-9 and J is TRBJ1-1, with D uncertain. The CDR3 has 14 residues. Germline loops: CDR1 SEHNR, CDR2 FQNEAQ (reference sequence). The germline V and J ends were trimmed by 5 bases and 6 bases, with 16 bases remaining between them. CDR3 nucleotides: TGTGCCAGCAGCGCCAAAGTTCCGAGGGCTGAAGCTTTCTTT. Its protein is CASSAKVPRAEAFF. The full variable domain, with the rest looked up from reference TRBV7-9 and TRBJ1-1, is DTGVSQNPRHKITKRGQNVTFRCDPISEHNRLYWYRQTLGQGPEFLTYFQNEAQLEKSRLLSDRFSAERPKGSFSTLEIQRTEQGDSAMYLCASSAKVPRAEAFFGQGTRLTVV.

This clonotype was detected many times. The CDR3 region has the DNA TGTGCCAGCAGCCACGCTACGGGGACTTTCTACAATGAGCAGTTCTTC. It yields the protein CASSHATGTFYNEQFF. The J gene is TRBJ2-1, the V gene TRBV7-6; tentative D call: TRBD2 (6 bases). Trimming took off 5 bases at V and 3 bases at J, with 17 bases between the two ends. Looked up from germline, CDR1 is SGHVS and CDR2 is FNYEAQ. This CDR3 has 16 amino acids. Looking up the rest from reference TRBV7-6 and TRBJ2-1 gives the full variable domain: GAGVSQSPRYKVTKRGQDVALRCDPISGHVSLYWYRQALGQGPEFLTYFNYEAQQDKSGLPNDRFSAERPEGSISTLTIQRTEQRDSAMYRCASSHATGTFYNEQFFGPGTRLTVL.

This chain uses TRBV28 with TRBJ2-5; 7 positions match TRBD2. Germline trimming cut 5 bases from V and 5 bases from J; bases unmatched to any gene: 14. Per germline, CDR1 MDHEN and CDR2 SYDVKM. This CDR3 has 16 amino acids. The CDR3 nucleotides read TGTGCCAGCAGTCCCCGGACTAGTTGGGTCAGGGAGACCCAGTACTTC. Translation gives CASSPRTSWVRETQYF. The variable domain in full, completed from reference TRBV28 and TRBJ2-5, reads DVKVTQSSRYLVKRTGEKVFLECVQDMDHENMFWYRQDPGLGLRLIYFSYDVKMKEKGDIPEGYSVSREKKERFSLILESASTNQTSMYLCASSPRTSWVRETQYFGPGTRLLVL.

This clonotype was found many times. V is TRBV29-1 and J is TRBJ2-3; the match to TRBD2 covers 7 bases. Germline CDR1 reads SQVTM; CDR2 reads ANQGSEA. The J segment lost 0 bases and the V segment lost 4 bases, leaving 7 bases of the junction unmatched. The CDR3 runs 15 residues. In DNA form, the CDR3 reads TGCAGCGTTGTCCGGGCGGGGGACAGCACAGATACGCAGTATTTT. This translates into CSVVRAGDSTDTQYF.